This T cell receptor (beta chain) emerged from a study of OX40 agonist ivuxolimab in advanced cancers. Across the whole study: Anti-PD-1, anti-PD-L1 or anti-CTLA-4 therapy given earlier was allowed, and about 38% had some. Study findings and constraints: Expanded peripheral T cell antigen specificity was not determined. Dosing at 0.1 to 3.0 mg/kg was accompanied by clonal expansion of CD4+ and CD8+ blood T cells by week 6.

A remark on this clone: Its antigen remains unidentified.

The germline V and J ends were trimmed by 2 bases and 4 bases, with 17 bases remaining between them. CDR3 length equals 16 residues. Germline CDR1 MDHEN, CDR2 SYDVKM. Profiled with immunoSEQ multiplex PCR; TCRdb holds only in-frame clones, not every one. The sample lists over 75,000 clones; roughly 93% were seen once. This receptor was taken from an adult with an advanced solid tumor such as melanoma, head and neck, liver or kidney cancer. The specimen was CD4+ or CD8+ T cells sorted from blood, collected in a trial of the OX40 agonist ivuxolimab. This chain links TRBV28 with TRBJ1-2; TRBD1 might be the D (6 bases). CDR3 in DNA: TGTGCCAGCAGTTTAACAAACACAGGGCATGGCTATGGCTACACCTTC. It yields the protein CASSLTNTGHGYGYTF.